What follows are 10 T cell receptor beta chains derived from one specimen sequenced in a study of T cells in Graves' hyperthyroidism and ophthalmopathy. Amplification of TCR beta CDR3 regions used RNA as the template. When the TCR CDR3 underwent first-round RT-PCR, the HTBI primer set was used. TCRdb used MiXCR to reprocess the multiplex PCR reads, holding one entry per CDR3 protein. In the table there are approximately 600,000 distinct CDR3 sequences, less than 25% of which are singletons. Input material: blood. These receptors all stem from a man aged 30 to 39 with Graves' ophthalmopathy.

V is TRBV6-1 and J is TRBJ1-2, with D perhaps matching TRBD1 (5 bases). The germline CDR1 and CDR2 sequences are MNHNS and SASEGT. The V end was cut by 0 bases, the J end by 5 bases, with 13 bases between. The CDR3 sequence is 15 residues long. CDR3 region: CASSEAPGRTYGYTF. DNA for the CDR3: TGTGCCAGCAGTGAAGCGCCGGGCAGGACATATGGCTACACCTTC.

Concerning this clonotype: The junction shows a germline mismatch at one end, possibly a read error. The chain is built from TRBV5-1 and TRBJ2-1; D may be TRBD1 (6 bases). There are 15 residues in the CDR3. Germline assignment: CDR1 SGHRS and CDR2 YFSETQ. In DNA form, the CDR3 reads TGTGCCAGCAGCTTGGGAGCCCCTCAGGGGAATGAGCAGTTCTTC. The encoded protein is CASSLGAPQGNEQFF.

There are many counts of this clonotype. The chain couples TRBV20-1 to TRBJ2-2; TRBD2 aligns across 10 bases. Trimming at V came to 0 bases and at J to 3 bases, leaving 4 bases not matched to a gene. The V gene's germline CDR1 is DFQATT and CDR2 SNEGSKA (reference sequence). This CDR3 is built from 16 residues. CDR3 residues: CSARDRLAGDTGELFF. DNA of the CDR3: TGCAGTGCTAGAGATCGGCTAGCGGGGGACACCGGGGAGCTGTTTTTT.

The chain couples TRBV7-9 to TRBJ2-1; D is possibly TRBD2 (5 bases). Germline CDR1 is SEHNR and CDR2 is FQNEAQ (reference sequence). The CDR3 is 16 residues long. Trimming took off 5 bases at V and 0 bases at J, with 14 bases between the two ends. CDR3 in DNA: TGTGCCAGCAGCGTCACAGCGGCCCCCTCCTACAATGAGCAGTTCTTC. Protein product: CASSVTAAPSYNEQFF.

This clonotype was seen ten or more times. The chain uses TRBV12-3 or TRBV12-4 and TRBJ2-1, with 9 bases lining up with TRBD1. The CDR3 length is 16 residues. Trimming took 5 bases from V and 4 from J; bases not matched to a gene: 9. DNA of the CDR3: TGTGCCAGCAGTCTTGGGACAGGGAAAACGTACAATGAGCAGTTCTTC. This sequence encodes CASSLGTGKTYNEQFF.

J is TRBJ2-5 and V is TRBV5-5; TRBD2 matches at 13 bases. Germline values: CDR1 SGHKS, CDR2 YYEKEE (reference sequence). The V segment lost 4 bases and the J segment 2 bases; nucleotides outside the gene matches: 14. The CDR3 length is 19 residues. CDR3 loop: CASSQGLAGVRRSQETQYF. CDR3 sequence (DNA): TGTGCCAGCAGCCAAGGACTAGCGGGAGTCCGCCGATCTCAAGAGACCCAGTACTTC.

This clonotype was detected a few times. The chain couples TRBV4-2 to TRBJ1-5; D ambiguous. The CDR3 length is 16 residues. V lost 1 base to trimming and J lost 0 bases, with 10 bases between them. Germline-derived CDR1 and CDR2 are LGHNA and YNFKEQ. Here the CDR3 DNA reads TGTGCCAGCAGCCAAGGGTTGGAGACTAGCAATCAGCCCCAGCATTTT. Encoded protein: CASSQGLETSNQPQHF.

This clonotype was recorded at least ten times. This CDR3 is CASSESGSHEQYF. The CDR3 bases are TGTGCCAGCAGTGAATCAGGATCCCACGAGCAGTACTTC. The rearrangement joins TRBV28 to TRBJ2-7; D is undetermined. The V gene's germline CDR1 is MDHEN and CDR2 SYDVKM. Deletions cut 5 bases from V and 5 bases from J, with 13 bases between. CDR3 length: 13 residues. Drawing the rest from reference TRBV28 and TRBJ2-7, the complete variable domain is DVKVTQSSRYLVKRTGEKVFLECVQDMDHENMFWYRQDPGLGLRLIYFSYDVKMKEKGDIPEGYSVSREKKERFSLILESASTNQTSMYLCASSESGSHEQYFGPGTRLTVT.

This clonotype was recorded many times. This rearrangement joins TRBV30 to TRBJ1-2; D is unclear. Germline V gene lookup returns CDR1 GTSNPN and CDR2 SVGIG (reference sequence). The CDR3 is 16 amino acids. V was shortened by 5 bases and J by 3 bases, with 22 bases between the two germline ends. CDR3 in DNA: TGTGCCTGGGAGCCAGAAGGGCGCGAATGGGACTATGGCTACACCTTC. It translates to CAWEPEGREWDYGYTF.

The V and J genes are TRBV9 and TRBJ2-7, with D perhaps being TRBD1 or TRBD2 (6 bases each). The CDR3 runs 15 residues. Trimming left V 4 bases short and J 0 bases short, with 14 bases between. Germline V gene lookup returns CDR1 SGDLS and CDR2 YYNGEE. The CDR3 DNA is TGTGCCAGCAGCCCCCTAGGGGGGCACTCCTACGAGCAGTACTTC. This translates into CASSPLGGHSYEQYF.